Following are 8 T cell receptor beta chains from one sample sequenced in a study of molecular identifiers for immune sequencing clone quantification. In TCRdb, the PCR reads were re-called with MiXCR into one record per CDR3 protein. The table has about half a million distinct CDR3 sequences, about 22% seen once. The sample was naive CD8+ T cells from blood, with Jurkat cell RNA spiked in. Subset noted: FACS-sorted CD8+CD4-CCR7+CD45RA+ naive T cells. All receptors come from a human donor in good health. Some libraries in this study had Jurkat cell RNA spiked in.

The gene calls are TRBV9 and TRBJ2-3; 8 nucleotides line up with TRBD2. The germline V gene has CDR1 SGDLS and CDR2 YYNGEE. CDR3 length: 20 residues. Trimming at V came to 4 bases and at J to 2 bases, leaving 21 bases not matched to a gene. In DNA, the CDR3 is TGTGCCAGCAGCCCCCGGACTTGCGGGAGGTTGGCTGGTAACACAGATACGCAGTATTTT. It codes for CASSPRTCGRLAGNTDTQYF.

This clonotype was observed a few times. This sequence joins TRBV6-5 and TRBJ2-6, with D possibly TRBD1 on 5 matching bases. The V end lost 4 bases, the J end lost 1 base, and 8 bases lay between the germline ends. From germline, CDR1 is MNHEY and CDR2 SVGAGI. CDR3 length: 15 amino acids. CDR3 loop: CASSSQVSGANVLTF. Here the CDR3 DNA reads TGTGCCAGCAGTTCACAGGTATCTGGGGCCAACGTCCTGACTTTC.

This clonotype was recorded a few times. The chain carries TRBV6-5 and TRBJ1-1; 7 positions match TRBD1. The germline gives CDR1 MNHEY, CDR2 SVGAGI. The CDR3 is 18 amino acids. The V segment lost 5 bases and the J segment 0 bases; nucleotides outside the gene matches: 15. The CDR3: CASSIRSLQGTMNTEAFF. The CDR3 DNA sequence: TGTGCCAGCAGTATTAGGTCATTACAGGGGACAATGAACACTGAAGCTTTCTTT.

As concerns this clonotype: One end of the junction does not line up with germline, which may come from a read error. The V and J genes are TRBV5-3 and TRBJ2-7; D not certain. TRBV5-3 is marked as an open reading frame, function uncertain. The CDR3 is made up of 16 amino acids. CDR3 amino acids: CASSFSLSTHSYEQYF. The CDR3 bases are TGTGCCAGCAGCTTCTCCCTGTCGACACACTCCTACGAGCAGTACTTC.

The rearrangement links TRBV19 to TRBJ2-1; 10 positions agree with TRBD1. This CDR3 has 16 residues. Germline V gene lookup returns CDR1 LNHDA and CDR2 SQIVND (reference sequence). Losses at the gene ends were 6 bases for V and 9 bases for J; bases not matched to a gene: 14. This chain's CDR3 is CASSQDRGRITGEQFF. DNA for the CDR3: TGTGCCAGTAGCCAAGACAGGGGGCGCATTACGGGTGAGCAGTTCTTC.

This clonotype was observed many times. J is TRBJ2-5 and V is TRBV7-6; D ambiguous. Germline V CDR1 and CDR2: SGHVS, FNYEAQ. The CDR3 has 15 amino acids. V dropped 5 bases and J dropped 1 base, with 14 bases sitting between them. CDR3: CASSPFRPSQETQYF. The CDR3 DNA sequence: TGTGCCAGCAGCCCGTTTAGGCCGAGCCAAGAGACCCAGTACTTC.

Comment on this clonotype: A much larger clone sits a single nucleotide away, making a read error possible. The chain recombines TRBV24-1 with TRBJ2-2; D gene ambiguous. Deletions cut 11 bases from V and 4 bases from J, with 13 bases between. The CDR3 runs to 13 residues. Germline assignment: CDR1 KGHDR and CDR2 SFDVKD. The CDR3 loop reads CAITQAATGELFF. The CDR3 nucleotides read TGTGCCATCACTCAGGCGGCCACCGGGGAGCTGTTTTTT.

The sample holds many counts of this clonotype. The rearrangement joins TRBV7-6 to TRBJ1-2, with 7 bases lining up with TRBD1. The V gene end was trimmed by 5 bases and the J gene end by 14 bases; junction bases not matched to a gene: 8. CDR1 and CDR2 (germline): SGHVS, FNYEAQ. The CDR3 is 11 amino acids. The CDR3 DNA is TGTGCCAGCAGCCAGGGGGGGGTTCAGACCTTC. Translating it yields CASSQGGVQTF.